This T cell receptor (beta chain) was recovered during a study of blood T cell repertoires in COVID-19. TCRdb's table, derived via immunoSEQ multiplex PCR, lists solely in-frame clones and lacks some. The data contain about 180,000 clones, around 80% of them singletons. This CDR3 contains 16 residues. The germline V gene has CDR1 SGHRS and CDR2 YFSETQ. Trimming pared 0 bases from V and 2 bases from J, leaving 12 bases between. The rearrangement joins TRBV5-1 to TRBJ1-3; D perhaps matches TRBD1 (6 bases). What was sequenced was peripheral blood. The TCR sequence derives from a human donor in a cohort sampled during active COVID-19. This CDR3 is CASSLAGQRAGNTIYF. CDR3 DNA: TGCGCCAGCAGCTTGGCGGGACAAAGAGCTGGAAACACCATATATTTT.